The 23 T cell receptor beta chains listed next were all sequenced from one sample in a study of cytomegalovirus exposure and HLA in healthy donors (TCRdb year 2017). Receptor amplification or capture employed the immunoSEQ multiplex PCR assay. For the multiplex PCR, a mixture combining 60 forward primers for TCR Vbeta segments and 13 reverse primers for TCR Jbeta segments was used. The immuneACCESS repertoire file appears here via TCRdb, limited to in-frame rearrangements. These files lack a portion of the clones; in checked studies, under half of the deficit traces to unresolved V genes, and the cause of the others is not known. The sample has about 160,000 clones on record, 75% to 85% of them singletons. The ten largest clones represent over 8.5% of the sample. The specimen sequenced was PBMCs. Source of these receptors: a man aged 45-65 years in good health and CMV-seropositive.

V gene TRBV6-5 combines with J gene TRBJ1-6; a possible D gene is TRBD1 (6 bases). This CDR3 comprises 14 residues. Germline lookup yields CDR1 MNHEY and CDR2 SVGAGI. The ends were cut back, 2 bases at V and 8 bases at J, with 10 bases in the middle. The CDR3 protein is CASSYDRNDSPLHF. The DNA for the CDR3 is TGTGCCAGCAGTTACGACAGGAATGATTCACCCCTCCACTTT.

This chain connects TRBV18 to TRBJ1-5; D is perhaps TRBD1 (5 bases). Germline values: CDR1 KGHSH, CDR2 LQKENI. This CDR3 contains 15 residues. Trimming pared 6 bases from V and 5 bases from J, leaving 17 bases between. CDR3 in amino acids: CASSPTGIPDQPQHF. The CDR3 nucleotides are TGTGCCAGCTCCCCCACAGGCATCCCCGATCAGCCCCAGCATTTT.

The chain combines TRBV19 with TRBJ1-1, with D perhaps TRBD1 (6 bases). Trimming removed 7 bases from V and 0 bases from J, with 15 bases in between. Germline V lookup: CDR1 LNHDA, CDR2 SQIVND (reference sequence). This CDR3 has 15 amino acids. The CDR3 coding sequence is TGTGCCAGTATGGAGTTTAGGGGGATGAACACTGAAGCTTTCTTT. It encodes CASMEFRGMNTEAFF. Together with reference TRBV19 and TRBJ1-1, the CDR3 gives the full variable domain: DGGITQSPKYLFRKEGQNVTLSCEQNLNHDAMYWYRQDPGQGLRLIYYSQIVNDFQKGDIAEGYSVSREKKESFPLTVTSAQKNPTAFYLCASMEFRGMNTEAFFGQGTRLTVV.

V gene TRBV5-5 combines with J gene TRBJ1-1, with D possibly being TRBD1 (5 bases). CDR3 length equals 12 residues. V gave up 2 bases and J gave up 8 bases, with 10 bases separating them. Germline loops: CDR1 SGHKS, CDR2 YYEKEE (reference sequence). The CDR3 is CASSFPTGEAFF. CDR3 bases: TGTGCCAGCAGCTTCCCCACAGGAGAAGCTTTCTTT.

V usage is TRBV19 and J usage is TRBJ1-4; 11 bases line up with TRBD1. V lost 3 bases and J lost 7; bases outside the gene matches: 4. This CDR3 is 15 amino acids long. Germline V gene sequence: CDR1 LNHDA, CDR2 SQIVND (reference sequence). The CDR3 nucleotides read TGTGCCAGTAGTATGGCCGGGACAGGGGGTGAAAAACTGTTTTTT. This gives the protein CASSMAGTGGEKLFF.

The chain joins TRBV6-1 to TRBJ2-7, with 13 bases fitting TRBD2. Germline values: CDR1 MNHNS, CDR2 SASEGT. Losses at the gene ends were 7 bases for V and 2 bases for J; bases not matched to a gene: 5. The length of the CDR3 is 15 residues. Here the CDR3 DNA reads TGTGCCAGCATCAAGACTAGCGGGGGGCCCTACGAGCAGTACTTC. Protein sequence: CASIKTSGGPYEQYF.

The chain combines TRBV27 with TRBJ1-2, with D possibly being TRBD1 (6 bases). CDR1 and CDR2 (germline): MNHEY, SMNVEV (reference sequence). The V gene lost 6 bases and the J gene lost 9 bases, with 14 bases spanning the gap. The CDR3 spans 12 residues. The CDR3, as DNA: TGTGCCAGCAGGTCGGGGAGGGGGAGCTACACCTTC. Translation: CASRSGRGSYTF.

The CDR3 loop is CASSSTSGEETQYF. In DNA form, the CDR3 reads TGTGCCAGCAGTTCGACTAGCGGGGAAGAGACCCAGTACTTC. V is TRBV13 and J is TRBJ2-5; 11 bases are shared with TRBD2. Germline V gives CDR1 PRHDT, CDR2 FYEKMQ (reference sequence). CDR3 length: 14 amino acids. V shed 6 bases, J shed 3 bases, and the junction held 3 bases outside the gene matches.

The V and J genes are TRBV6-1 and TRBJ1-2, with TRBD1 matching 9 bases. Losses at the gene ends were 1 base for V and 2 bases for J; bases not matched to a gene: 8. Germline assignment: CDR1 MNHNS and CDR2 SASEGT. The CDR3 length is 17 residues. The CDR3 DNA is TGTGCCAGCAGTGAAGGGAGGGGACAGGGAAGAAACTATGGCTACACCTTC. This translates into CASSEGRGQGRNYGYTF.

The chain uses TRBV7-2 and TRBJ2-7, with 8 bases fitting TRBD2. The V segment lost 6 bases and the J segment 2 bases; nucleotides outside the gene matches: 6. Germline values: CDR1 SGHTA, CDR2 FQGNSA. The CDR3 loop spans 14 amino acids. The CDR3 loop reads CASREYGGAYEQYF. In DNA, the CDR3 is TGTGCCAGCAGAGAATACGGGGGGGCCTACGAGCAGTACTTC.

The V gene is TRBV5-1, the J gene TRBJ2-7; 11 nucleotides agree with TRBD2. Germline trimming cut 4 bases from V and 7 bases from J; bases unmatched to any gene: 16. This CDR3 has 17 residues. Germline CDR1 SGHRS, CDR2 YFSETQ. CDR3 nucleotides: TGCGCCAGCAGCCCCCGGGGTAGCGGGAGGGTTCAGGTTGAGCAGTACTTC. Protein product: CASSPRGSGRVQVEQYF. Complete variable domain (other parts from reference TRBV5-1 and TRBJ2-7): KAGVTQTPRYLIKTRGQQVTLSCSPISGHRSVSWYQQTPGQGLQFLFEYFSETQRNKGNFPGRFSGRQFSNSRSEMNVSTLELGDSALYLCASSPRGSGRVQVEQYFGPGTRLTVT.

The V call is TRBV2, the J call TRBJ1-5, with unresolved D. Per the germline V gene, CDR1 is SNHLY and CDR2 is FYNNEI. This CDR3 comprises 15 residues. Trimming stripped 2 bases from V and 10 bases from J, with 18 bases between. DNA of the CDR3: TGTGCCAGCAGTGAAACGGTGACACACGGGGTACCCCAGCATTTT. It is translated as CASSETVTHGVPQHF.

Only a few counts were recorded for this clone. This chain connects TRBV6-6 to TRBJ2-7; TRBD2 aligns across 8 bases. Germline CDR1 reads MNHNY; CDR2 reads SVGAGI (reference sequence). The CDR3 totals 14 residues. V lost 5 bases to trimming and J lost 6 bases; unmatched junction nucleotides: 9. This CDR3 reads CASSGLAGGAEQYF. CDR3 nucleotides: TGTGCCAGCAGTGGACTAGCTGGGGGCGCCGAGCAGTACTTC.

The chain recombines TRBV7-2 with TRBJ2-7; 12 bases match TRBD2. The ends lost 5 bases at V and 3 bases at J; junction bases unmatched: 14. The germline V gene has CDR1 SGHTA and CDR2 FQGNSA. This CDR3 has 18 residues. CDR3 coding DNA: TGTGCCAGCAGCCAAAATGCTATGACTAGCGGGAGCCACTACGAGCAGTACTTC. Residues: CASSQNAMTSGSHYEQYF.

The J gene is TRBJ1-2, the V gene TRBV27, with D possibly matching TRBD1 (5 bases). The CDR3 has 14 amino acids. V shed 2 bases and J shed 2 bases, with 9 bases lying between them. The V gene's germline CDR1 is MNHEY and CDR2 SMNVEV (reference sequence). The CDR3 region has the DNA TGTGCCAGCAGTTTAAGGGGCAGGAACTATGGCTACACCTTC. It specifies CASSLRGRNYGYTF.

The CDR3 DNA is TGTGCCAGCAGCTCCGGGACTAGCGGATACAATGAGCAGTTCTTC. Its translation: CASSSGTSGYNEQFF. The genes are TRBV5-4 and TRBJ2-1; 11 bases fit TRBD2. Trimming cost V 3 bases and J 4 bases; bases outside gene matches: 3. CDR1 and CDR2 (germline): SGHNT, YYREEE (reference sequence). The CDR3 spans 15 residues. The variable domain in full, completed from reference TRBV5-4 and TRBJ2-1, reads ETGVTQSPTHLIKTRGQQVTLRCSSQSGHNTVSWYQQALGQGPQFIFQYYREEENGRGNFPPRFSGLQFPNYSSELNVNALELDDSALYLCASSSGTSGYNEQFFGPGTRLTVL.

This rearrangement joins TRBV5-6 to TRBJ2-2; tentative D call: TRBD1 (6 bases). Germline CDR1 SGHDT, CDR2 YYEEEE. There are 15 residues in the CDR3. Trimming took 4 bases from V and 0 from J, leaving 10 bases between them. The CDR3 reads CASSPWDTNTGELFF. DNA for the CDR3: TGTGCCAGCAGCCCCTGGGACACGAACACCGGGGAGCTGTTTTTT.

The rearrangement uses TRBV11-2 and TRBJ2-5, with 10 bases identical to TRBD2. Germline CDR1 is SGHAT and CDR2 is FQNNGV. V trimming: 3 bases; J trimming: 5 bases; junction bases outside the gene matches: 9. The CDR3 spans 16 residues. CDR3 residues: CASSFSLAGVGETQYF. DNA for the CDR3: TGTGCCAGCAGCTTTTCCCTAGCGGGAGTTGGGGAGACCCAGTACTTC.

The chain carries TRBV2 and TRBJ1-5; TRBD1 matches at 9 bases. The V gene end was trimmed by 5 bases and the J gene end by 7 bases; junction bases not matched to a gene: 9. This CDR3 has 15 residues. Per germline, CDR1 SNHLY and CDR2 FYNNEI. The CDR3 loop reads CASSLDRGKGQPQHF. The DNA for the CDR3 is TGTGCCAGCAGTTTGGACAGGGGAAAGGGGCAGCCCCAGCATTTT.

The rearrangement uses TRBV5-6 and TRBJ2-7, with 7 bases matching TRBD2. CDR1 SGHDT and CDR2 YYEEEE come from the germline V gene. This CDR3 contains 13 residues. The trim removed 3 bases at V and 6 bases at J, leaving 6 bases unmatched. This CDR3 reads CASSSGLELEQYF. The CDR3 region has the DNA TGTGCCAGCAGCTCTGGACTAGAACTCGAGCAGTACTTC.

The gene calls are TRBV7-2 and TRBJ2-5; TRBD2 matches 8 bases. Unmatched junction bases numbered 12, after V lost 4 bases and J lost 11 bases. CDR1 and CDR2 from the germline V gene are SGHTA and FQGNSA. The CDR3 is made up of 14 amino acids. The CDR3 sequence: CASSSSGTRDQQYF. The CDR3 DNA is TGTGCCAGCAGCTCCTCCGGGACTAGGGATCAGCAGTACTTC.

V and J are TRBV4-3 and TRBJ2-2, with D possibly TRBD2 on 7 matching bases. CDR3 size: 21 residues. Germline V lookup: CDR1 LGHNA, CDR2 YSLEER. The V end lost 0 bases, the J end lost 4 bases, and 27 bases lay between the germline ends. CDR3 region: CASSQDNRGASALEGTGELFF. The DNA of the CDR3 is TGCGCCAGCAGCCAAGACAATCGGGGGGCTTCGGCTTTGGAAGGCACCGGGGAGCTGTTTTTT.

V usage is TRBV20-1 and J usage is TRBJ2-5; D unclear. Near its end, the DNA agrees better with TRBJ2-7, so the J call may be wrong. The CDR3 consists of 11 residues. CDR1 is DFQATT and CDR2 is SNEGSKA in the germline V gene (reference sequence). The CDR3 loop reads CSARATYEQYF. CDR3 nucleotides: TGCAGTGCTAGAGCCACGTACGAGCAGTACTTC.